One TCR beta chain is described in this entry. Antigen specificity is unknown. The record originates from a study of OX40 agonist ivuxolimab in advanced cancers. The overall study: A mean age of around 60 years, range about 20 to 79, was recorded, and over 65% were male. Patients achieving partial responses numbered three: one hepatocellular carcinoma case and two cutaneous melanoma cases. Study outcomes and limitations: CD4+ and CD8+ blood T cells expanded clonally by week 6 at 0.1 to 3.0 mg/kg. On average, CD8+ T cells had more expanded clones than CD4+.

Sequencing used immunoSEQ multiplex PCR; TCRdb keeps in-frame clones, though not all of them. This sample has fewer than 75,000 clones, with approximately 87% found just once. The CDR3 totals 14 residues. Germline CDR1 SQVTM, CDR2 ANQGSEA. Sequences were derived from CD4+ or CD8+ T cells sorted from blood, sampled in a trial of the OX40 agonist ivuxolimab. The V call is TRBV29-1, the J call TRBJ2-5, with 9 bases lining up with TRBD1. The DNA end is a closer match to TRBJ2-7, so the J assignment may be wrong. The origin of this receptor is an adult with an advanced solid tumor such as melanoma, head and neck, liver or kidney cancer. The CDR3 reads CSASTGTGTYEQYF. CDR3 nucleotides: TGCAGCGCTAGTACCGGGACAGGGACCTACGAGCAGTACTTC.